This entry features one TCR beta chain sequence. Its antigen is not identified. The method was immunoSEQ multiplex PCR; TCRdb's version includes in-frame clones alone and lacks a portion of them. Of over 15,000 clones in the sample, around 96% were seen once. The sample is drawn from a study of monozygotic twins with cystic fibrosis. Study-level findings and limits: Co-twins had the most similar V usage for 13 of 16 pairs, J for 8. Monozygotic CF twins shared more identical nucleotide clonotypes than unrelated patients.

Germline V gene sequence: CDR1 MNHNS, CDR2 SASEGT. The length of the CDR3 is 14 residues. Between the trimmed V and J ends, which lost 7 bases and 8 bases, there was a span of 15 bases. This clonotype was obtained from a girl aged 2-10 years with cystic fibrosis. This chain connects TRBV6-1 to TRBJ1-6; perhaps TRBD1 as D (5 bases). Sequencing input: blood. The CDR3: CASMPAGYDSPLHF. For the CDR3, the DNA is TGTGCCAGCATGCCGGCAGGGTACGATTCACCCCTCCACTTT.